This TCR beta chain is drawn from a study of cytomegalovirus exposure and HLA in healthy donors. Participants comprised healthy donors of bone marrow. This clone showed up just a few times. V was clipped by 5 bases and J by 0 bases, with 11 bases between them. CDR1 is KGHSH, CDR2 LQKENI, per germline. This CDR3 is built from 15 residues. PCR employed 60 Vbeta and 13 Jbeta primers. The data were produced by immunoSEQ multiplex PCR, yet TCRdb's version contains in-frame clones alone and is incomplete. Of roughly 120,000 clones listed, roughly 76% are singletons. Sequencing used PBMCs. The V and J genes are TRBV18 and TRBJ2-1, with D maybe TRBD1 (6 bases). This clonotype was sampled from a man between 45 and 60 years old in good health and CMV-seropositive. CDR3 DNA sequence: TGTGCCAGCTCATGGACAGAAAGCTCCTACAATGAGCAGTTCTTC. It specifies CASSWTESSYNEQFF.